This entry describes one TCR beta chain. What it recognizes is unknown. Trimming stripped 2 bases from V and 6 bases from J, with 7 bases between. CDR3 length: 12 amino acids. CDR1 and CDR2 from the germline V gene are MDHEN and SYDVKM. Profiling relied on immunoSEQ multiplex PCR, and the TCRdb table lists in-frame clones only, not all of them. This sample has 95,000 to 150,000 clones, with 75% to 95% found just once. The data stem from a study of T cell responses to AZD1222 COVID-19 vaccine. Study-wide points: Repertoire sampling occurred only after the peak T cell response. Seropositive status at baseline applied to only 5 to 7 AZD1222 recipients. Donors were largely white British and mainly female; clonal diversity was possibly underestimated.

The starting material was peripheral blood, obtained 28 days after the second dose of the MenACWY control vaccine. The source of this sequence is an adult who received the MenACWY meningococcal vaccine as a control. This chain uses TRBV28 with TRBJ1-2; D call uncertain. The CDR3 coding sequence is TGTGCCAGCAGTTTAGTGACCGATGGCTACACCTTC. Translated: CASSLVTDGYTF.